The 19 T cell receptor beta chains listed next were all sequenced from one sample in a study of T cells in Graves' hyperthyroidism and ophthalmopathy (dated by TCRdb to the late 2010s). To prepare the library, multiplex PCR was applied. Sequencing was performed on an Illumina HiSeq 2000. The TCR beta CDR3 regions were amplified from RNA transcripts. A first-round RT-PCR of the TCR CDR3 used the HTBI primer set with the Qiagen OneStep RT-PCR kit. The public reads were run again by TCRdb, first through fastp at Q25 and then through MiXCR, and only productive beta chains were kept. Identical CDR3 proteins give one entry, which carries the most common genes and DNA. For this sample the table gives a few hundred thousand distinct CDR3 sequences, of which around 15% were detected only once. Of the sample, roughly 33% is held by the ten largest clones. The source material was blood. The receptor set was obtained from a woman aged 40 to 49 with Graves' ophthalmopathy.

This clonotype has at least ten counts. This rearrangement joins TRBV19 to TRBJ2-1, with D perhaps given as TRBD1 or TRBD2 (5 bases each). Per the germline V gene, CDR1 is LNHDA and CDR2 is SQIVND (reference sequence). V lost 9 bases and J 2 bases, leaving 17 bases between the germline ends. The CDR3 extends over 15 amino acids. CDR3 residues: CASPGHLGTYNEQFF. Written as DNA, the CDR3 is TGTGCCAGCCCGGGGCACCTAGGGACCTACAATGAGCAGTTCTTC.

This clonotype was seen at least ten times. This chain's CDR3 is CSANSDRGHEQYF. CDR3 bases: TGCAGTGCTAACTCCGACAGGGGCCACGAGCAGTACTTC. The gene calls are TRBV20-1 and TRBJ2-7, with 8 bases fitting TRBD1. This CDR3 is built from 13 residues. The junction had 7 bases not matched to a gene; V was cut back by 4 bases and J by 5 bases. Germline CDR1 is DFQATT and CDR2 is SNEGSKA (reference sequence).

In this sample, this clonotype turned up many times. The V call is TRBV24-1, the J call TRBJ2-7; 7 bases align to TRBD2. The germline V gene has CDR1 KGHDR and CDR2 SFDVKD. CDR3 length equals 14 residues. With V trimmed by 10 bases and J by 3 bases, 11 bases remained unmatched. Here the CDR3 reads CATNPGRGSYEQYF. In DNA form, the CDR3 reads TGTGCCACGAACCCAGGGAGGGGAAGCTACGAGCAGTACTTC.

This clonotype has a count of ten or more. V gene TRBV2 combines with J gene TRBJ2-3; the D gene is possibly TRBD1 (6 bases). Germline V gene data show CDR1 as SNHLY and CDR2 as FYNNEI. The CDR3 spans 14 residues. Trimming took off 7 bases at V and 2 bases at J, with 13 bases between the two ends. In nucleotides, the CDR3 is TGTGCCAGCATCCGGGACATAAACACAGATACGCAGTATTTT. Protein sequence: CASIRDINTDTQYF.

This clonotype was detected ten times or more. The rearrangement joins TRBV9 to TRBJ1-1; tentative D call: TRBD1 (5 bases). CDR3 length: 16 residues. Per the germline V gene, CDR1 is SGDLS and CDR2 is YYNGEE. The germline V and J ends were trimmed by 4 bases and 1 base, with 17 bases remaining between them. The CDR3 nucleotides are TGTGCCAGCAGCCCTACCCCGGGACGGCAGAACACTGAAGCTTTCTTT. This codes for CASSPTPGRQNTEAFF.

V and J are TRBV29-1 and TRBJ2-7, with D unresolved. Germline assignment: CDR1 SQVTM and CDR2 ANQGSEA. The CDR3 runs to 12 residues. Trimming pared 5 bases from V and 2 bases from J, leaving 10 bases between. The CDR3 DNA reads TGCAGCGTTAAGGCCAGAGCCTACGAGCAGTACTTC. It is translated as CSVKARAYEQYF.

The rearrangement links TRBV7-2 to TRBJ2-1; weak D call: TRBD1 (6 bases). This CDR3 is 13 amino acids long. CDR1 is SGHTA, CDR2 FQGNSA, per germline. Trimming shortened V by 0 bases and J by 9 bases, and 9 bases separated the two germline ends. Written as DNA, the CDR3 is TGTGCCAGCAGCTTAGCAGGGGGTAGTGAGCAGTTCTTC. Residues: CASSLAGGSEQFF.

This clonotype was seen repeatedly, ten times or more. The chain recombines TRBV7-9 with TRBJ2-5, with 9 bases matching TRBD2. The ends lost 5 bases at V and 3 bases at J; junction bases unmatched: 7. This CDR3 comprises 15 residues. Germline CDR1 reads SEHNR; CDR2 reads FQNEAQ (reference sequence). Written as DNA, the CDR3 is TGTGCCAGCAGCCCCCGGCGACTAGCGGAAGAGACCCAGTACTTC. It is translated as CASSPRRLAEETQYF.

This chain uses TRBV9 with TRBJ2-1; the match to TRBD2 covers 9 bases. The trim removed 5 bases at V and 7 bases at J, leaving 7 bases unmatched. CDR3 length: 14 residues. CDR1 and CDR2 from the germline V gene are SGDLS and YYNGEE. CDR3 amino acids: CASRAGGGSNEQFF. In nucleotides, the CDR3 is TGTGCCAGCAGAGCGGGAGGTGGTTCGAATGAGCAGTTCTTC.

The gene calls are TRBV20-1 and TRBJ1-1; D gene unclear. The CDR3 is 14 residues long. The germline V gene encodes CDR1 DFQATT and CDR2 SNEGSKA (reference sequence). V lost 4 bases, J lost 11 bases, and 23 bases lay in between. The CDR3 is CSANPGLAVLKAFF. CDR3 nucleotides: TGCAGTGCTAACCCTGGTTTGGCGGTTCTGAAGGCTTTCTTT.

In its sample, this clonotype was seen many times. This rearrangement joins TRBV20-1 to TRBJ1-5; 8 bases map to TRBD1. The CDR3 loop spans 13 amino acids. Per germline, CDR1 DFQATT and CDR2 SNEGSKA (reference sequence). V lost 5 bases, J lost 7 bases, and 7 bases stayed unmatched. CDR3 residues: CSAYVQGAQPQHF. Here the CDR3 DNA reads TGCAGTGCTTACGTCCAGGGGGCCCAGCCCCAGCATTTT.

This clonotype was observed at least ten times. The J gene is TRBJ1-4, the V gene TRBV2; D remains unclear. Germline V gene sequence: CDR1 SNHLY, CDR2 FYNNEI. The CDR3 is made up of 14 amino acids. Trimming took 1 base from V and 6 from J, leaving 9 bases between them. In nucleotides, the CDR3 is TGTGCCAGCAGTGAAGGATCGGGGTATGAAAAACTGTTTTTT. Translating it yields CASSEGSGYEKLFF.

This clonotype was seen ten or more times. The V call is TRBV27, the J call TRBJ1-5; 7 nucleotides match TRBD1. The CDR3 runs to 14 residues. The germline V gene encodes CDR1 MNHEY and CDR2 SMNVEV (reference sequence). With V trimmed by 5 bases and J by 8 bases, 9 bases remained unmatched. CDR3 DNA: TGTGCCAGCAGTCCCCGGGACAGAGCAAAGCCCCAGCATTTT. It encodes CASSPRDRAKPQHF.

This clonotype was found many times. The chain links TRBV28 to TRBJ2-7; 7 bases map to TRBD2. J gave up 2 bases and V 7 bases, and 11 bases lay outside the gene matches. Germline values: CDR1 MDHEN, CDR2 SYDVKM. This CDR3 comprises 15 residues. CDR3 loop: CASKTAGNPTYEQYF. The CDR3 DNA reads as TGTGCCAGCAAAACAGCGGGAAATCCGACCTACGAGCAGTACTTC.

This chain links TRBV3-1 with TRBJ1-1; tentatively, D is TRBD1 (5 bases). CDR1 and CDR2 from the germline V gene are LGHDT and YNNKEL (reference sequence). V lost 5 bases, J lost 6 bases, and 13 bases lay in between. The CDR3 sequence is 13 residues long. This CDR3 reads CASSLTWGAEAFF. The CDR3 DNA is TGTGCCAGCAGCTTGACATGGGGCGCTGAAGCTTTCTTT.

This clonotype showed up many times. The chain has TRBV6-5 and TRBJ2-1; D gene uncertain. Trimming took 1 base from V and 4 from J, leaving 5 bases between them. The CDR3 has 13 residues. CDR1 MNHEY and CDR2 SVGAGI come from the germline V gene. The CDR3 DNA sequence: TGTGCCAGCAGTTACTTCGGGTACAATGAGCAGTTCTTC. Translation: CASSYFGYNEQFF.

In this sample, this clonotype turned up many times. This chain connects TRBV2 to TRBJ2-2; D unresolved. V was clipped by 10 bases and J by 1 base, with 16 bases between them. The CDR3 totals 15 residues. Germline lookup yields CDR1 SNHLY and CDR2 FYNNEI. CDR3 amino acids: CAKRHPPENTGELFF. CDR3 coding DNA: TGTGCCAAACGGCATCCCCCGGAGAACACCGGGGAGCTGTTTTTT.

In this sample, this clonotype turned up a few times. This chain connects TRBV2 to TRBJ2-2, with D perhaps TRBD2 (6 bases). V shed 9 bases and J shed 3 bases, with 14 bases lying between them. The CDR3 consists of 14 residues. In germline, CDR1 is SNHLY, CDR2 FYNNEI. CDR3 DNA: TGTGCCAGGCGGCTAGCGAAGGACACCGGGGAGCTGTTTTTT. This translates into CARRLAKDTGELFF.

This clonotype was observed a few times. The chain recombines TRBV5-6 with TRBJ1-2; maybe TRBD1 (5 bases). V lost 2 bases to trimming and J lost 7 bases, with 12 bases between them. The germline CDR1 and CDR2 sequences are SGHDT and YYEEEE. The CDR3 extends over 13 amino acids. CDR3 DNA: TGTGCCAGCAGCTTCCGGGGCCCGACTGGCTACACCTTC. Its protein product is CASSFRGPTGYTF.